One and the same sample provided the 22 T cell receptor beta chains below, sequenced in a study of technical replicates of blood from four donors. This table comes from immunoSEQ multiplex PCR, and its TCRdb copy is limited to in-frame clones, with some not included. Of 55,000 to 75,000 clones detected, around 96% appear once; the ten largest clones hold about 3%. Sequencing was performed on PBMCs. Source of these receptors: a human donor in good health. Some clones in this sample may be carry-over from other donors' samples.

The chain has TRBV7-2 and TRBJ2-5, with 8 nucleotides matching TRBD2. Germline CDR1 SGHTA, CDR2 FQGNSA. The CDR3 is 15 amino acids. Trimming took 5 bases from V and 4 from J; bases not matched to a gene: 9. CDR3 DNA: TGTGCCAGCAGCCATAGAGCGGGAGTGGGAGAGACCCAGTACTTC. Encoded protein: CASSHRAGVGETQYF.

The V and J genes are TRBV7-2 and TRBJ2-7; 10 nucleotides line up with TRBD2. Trimming cost V 7 bases and J 5 bases; bases outside gene matches: 11. CDR3 size: 15 residues. Germline V gene data show CDR1 as SGHTA and CDR2 as FQGNSA. CDR3 DNA sequence: TGTGCCAGCATGGAGGCAAGCGGGAGGGACCACGAGCAGTACTTC. Amino acids: CASMEASGRDHEQYF. Based on the CDR3 plus reference TRBV7-2 and TRBJ2-7, the full variable domain is GAGVSQSPSNKVTEKGKDVELRCDPISGHTALYWYRQSLGQGLEFLIYFQGNSAPDKSGLPSDRFSAERTGGSVSTLTIQRTQQEDSAVYLCASMEASGRDHEQYFGPGTRLTVT.

The chain links TRBV5-1 to TRBJ2-7; 8 positions agree with TRBD2. The J segment lost 7 bases and the V segment lost 0 bases, leaving 9 bases of the junction unmatched. The length of the CDR3 is 15 residues. Per germline, CDR1 SGHRS and CDR2 YFSETQ. The CDR3 reads CASSLARGGYGEQYF. The CDR3, as DNA: TGCGCCAGCAGCTTGGCCCGCGGGGGGTATGGTGAGCAGTACTTC.

The rearrangement joins TRBV25-1 to TRBJ2-3, with 9 bases matching TRBD1. V gave up 8 bases and J gave up 5 bases; unmatched junction bases: 5. This CDR3 comprises 13 residues. Germline-derived CDR1 and CDR2 are MGHDK and SYGVNS. Here the CDR3 reads CASGTGQLDTQYF. CDR3 DNA sequence: TGTGCCAGCGGGACAGGGCAATTAGATACGCAGTATTTT.

The chain employs TRBV19 and TRBJ2-1, with 9 bases matching TRBD2. This CDR3 has 15 amino acids. Germline trimming cut 4 bases from V and 7 bases from J; bases unmatched to any gene: 8. Germline values: CDR1 LNHDA, CDR2 SQIVND (reference sequence). CDR3 DNA: TGTGCCAGTAGTACGACGGGACTAGCCCTGAATGAGCAGTTCTTC. Protein: CASSTTGLALNEQFF.

This clone has a single count. The DNA of the CDR3 is TGTGCCAGCAGCCGGGGGGGTAGGGAGACCCAGTACTTC. It specifies CASSRGGRETQYF. The chain employs TRBV7-3 and TRBJ2-5; TRBD2 aligns across 8 bases. This CDR3 contains 13 residues. After removal of 5 bases from V and 5 bases from J, the junction contained 4 bases not matched to a gene. Germline assignment: CDR1 SGHTA and CDR2 FQGTGA.

The rearrangement uses TRBV7-9 and TRBJ2-3; TRBD1 agrees at 10 bases. J was trimmed by 5 bases and V by 5 bases; bases with no gene match: 4. The CDR3 is made up of 14 amino acids. Per germline, CDR1 SEHNR and CDR2 FQNEAQ (reference sequence). The CDR3 here is CASSLGQGVDTQYF. The CDR3 DNA is TGTGCCAGCAGCCTAGGACAGGGGGTAGATACGCAGTATTTT.

The chain uses TRBV12-5 and TRBJ2-5, with D possibly TRBD1 on 5 matching bases. The V gene lost 3 bases and the J gene lost 1 base, with 6 bases spanning the gap. Germline CDR1 and CDR2: LGHNT and FRNRAP. This CDR3 comprises 13 residues. CDR3 nucleotides: TGTGCTAGTGGTTTCAGGGCCCAAGAGACCCAGTACTTC. Translation: CASGFRAQETQYF. Using reference TRBV12-5 and TRBJ2-5 for the parts outside the CDR3, the full variable domain is DARVTQTPRHKVTEMGQEVTMRCQPILGHNTVFWYRQTMMQGLELLAYFRNRAPLDDSGMPKDRFSAEMPDATLATLKIQPSEPRDSAVYFCASGFRAQETQYFGPGTRLLVL.

V gene TRBV9 combines with J gene TRBJ1-2; D is possibly TRBD1 (5 bases). Between the trimmed V and J ends, which lost 4 bases and 7 bases, there was a span of 11 bases. The CDR3 runs to 12 residues. CDR1 is SGDLS, CDR2 YYNGEE, per germline. The CDR3 loop reads CASSRGGGGYTF. The CDR3 DNA sequence: TGTGCCAGCAGCCGTGGCGGGGGTGGCTACACCTTC.

The genes are TRBV5-8 and TRBJ1-1, with D perhaps matching TRBD1 (5 bases). This CDR3 has 14 residues. In germline, CDR1 is SGHTS, CDR2 YDEGEE. The V gene lost 1 base and the J gene lost 5 bases, with 12 bases spanning the gap. DNA for the CDR3: TGTGCCAGCAGCTTGCGGCAGGGCGGAACTGAAGCTTTCTTT. Translating gives CASSLRQGGTEAFF.

This sequence joins TRBV19 and TRBJ1-1; D is possibly TRBD1 (6 bases). Germline assignment: CDR1 LNHDA and CDR2 SQIVND (reference sequence). The CDR3 extends over 13 amino acids. V lost 5 bases and J lost 4, with 11 bases in between. The CDR3 protein is CASSAQGGTEAFF. CDR3 sequence (DNA): TGTGCCAGTAGTGCACAGGGTGGCACTGAAGCTTTCTTT.

The V and J genes are TRBV19 and TRBJ2-5; D is perhaps TRBD2 (5 bases). V lost 3 bases and J lost 5, with 10 bases in between. Germline CDR1 and CDR2: LNHDA and SQIVND (reference sequence). CDR3 length: 13 residues. As DNA, the CDR3 is TGTGCCAGTAGTATTAGGACGGGGGAGACCCAGTACTTC. Its protein product is CASSIRTGETQYF.

The rearrangement uses TRBV5-4 and TRBJ2-5; unclear D gene. Germline V gene data show CDR1 as SGHNT and CDR2 as YYREEE (reference sequence). V lost 0 bases and J lost 5, with 14 bases in between. The CDR3 has 15 amino acids. The CDR3 region has the DNA TGTGCCAGCAGCTTGGCCCCGGCTAGACTTGAGACCCAGTACTTC. This encodes CASSLAPARLETQYF. The whole variable domain, remainder taken from reference TRBV5-4 and TRBJ2-5, is ETGVTQSPTHLIKTRGQQVTLRCSSQSGHNTVSWYQQALGQGPQFIFQYYREEENGRGNFPPRFSGLQFPNYSSELNVNALELDDSALYLCASSLAPARLETQYFGPGTRLLVL.

This clone was counted a single time. The chain couples TRBV6-5 to TRBJ2-7, with D possibly TRBD1 on 5 matching bases. The CDR3 has 16 residues. V lost 0 bases and J lost 3, with 15 bases in between. Germline V lookup: CDR1 MNHEY, CDR2 SVGAGI. In DNA form, the CDR3 reads TGTGCCAGCAGTTACTCAGCCGCGTCAGGGAACTACGAGCAGTACTTC. It translates to CASSYSAASGNYEQYF.

This clone was picked up one time. The V and J genes are TRBV19 and TRBJ1-6; D is undetermined. V gave up 3 bases and J gave up 0 bases, with 12 bases separating them. Germline assignment: CDR1 LNHDA and CDR2 SQIVND (reference sequence). This CDR3 has 17 amino acids. The DNA of the CDR3 is TGTGCCAGTAGTATTGTAGGACTGAGCTCCTATAATTCACCCCTCCACTTT. It translates to CASSIVGLSSYNSPLHF.

This chain connects TRBV5-6 to TRBJ1-2; D unclear. Germline CDR1 SGHDT, CDR2 YYEEEE. The CDR3 loop spans 15 amino acids. V was clipped by 4 bases and J by 8 bases, with 21 bases between them. CDR3 protein: CASSLRQVSLLGYTF. DNA for the CDR3: TGTGCCAGCAGCCTCCGACAAGTCTCGTTACTGGGCTACACCTTC.

The rearrangement links TRBV6-5 to TRBJ1-6; 11 bases line up with TRBD1. Trimming at V came to 6 bases and at J to 12 bases, leaving 4 bases not matched to a gene. Germline values: CDR1 MNHEY, CDR2 SVGAGI. CDR3 length: 13 residues. This CDR3 reads CASRGTGGQPLHF. The CDR3 DNA follows: TGTGCCAGCAGGGGGACAGGGGGTCAACCCCTCCACTTT.

CDR3 amino acids: CASSVLPGQINEKLFF. The CDR3 DNA reads TGCGCCAGCAGCGTACTACCGGGACAGATTAATGAAAAACTGTTTTTT. This chain uses TRBV5-1 with TRBJ1-4, with 7 bases fitting TRBD1. This CDR3 contains 16 residues. Germline values: CDR1 SGHRS, CDR2 YFSETQ. Unmatched junction bases numbered 10, after V lost 4 bases and J lost 4 bases.

The chain recombines TRBV28 with TRBJ1-6; D not certain. The V end lost 2 bases, the J end lost 0 bases, and 2 bases lay between the germline ends. The length of the CDR3 is 14 residues. Germline CDR1 MDHEN, CDR2 SYDVKM. The chain's CDR3 is CASSLHSYNSPLHF. CDR3 nucleotides: TGTGCCAGCAGTTTACACTCCTATAATTCACCCCTCCACTTT.

The chain has TRBV5-1 and TRBJ2-5; TRBD1 aligns across 9 bases. Germline CDR1 and CDR2: SGHRS and YFSETQ. The trim removed 0 bases at V and 5 bases at J, leaving 5 bases unmatched. There are 15 residues in the CDR3. For the CDR3, the DNA is TGCGCCAGCAGCTTGGCCGGACAGGGGTGGGAGACCCAGTACTTC. Amino acids: CASSLAGQGWETQYF. The full variable domain, rest sourced from reference TRBV5-1 and TRBJ2-5, is KAGVTQTPRYLIKTRGQQVTLSCSPISGHRSVSWYQQTPGQGLQFLFEYFSETQRNKGNFPGRFSGRQFSNSRSEMNVSTLELGDSALYLCASSLAGQGWETQYFGPGTRLLVL.

The chain combines TRBV4-3 with TRBJ2-3; 12 bases agree with TRBD2. Germline trimming cut 3 bases from V and 2 bases from J; bases unmatched to any gene: 6. There are 17 residues in the CDR3. Germline V gene lookup returns CDR1 LGHNA and CDR2 YSLEER. The CDR3 DNA reads as TGCGCCAGCAGCCACTGGGGACTAGCGGGTACCACAGATACGCAGTATTTT. Protein product: CASSHWGLAGTTDTQYF.

This clone was seen repeatedly, ten times or more. The chain uses TRBV10-1 and TRBJ2-2, with a weak D call TRBD2 (5 bases). Germline lookup yields CDR1 WNHNN and CDR2 SYGVQD (reference sequence). The CDR3 length is 17 residues. The V end was cut by 0 bases, the J end by 1 base, with 12 bases between. CDR3 coding DNA: TGCGCCAGCAGTGAGTCGACTCGTAGCGTGAACACCGGGGAGCTGTTTTTT. Protein: CASSESTRSVNTGELFF.